One and the same sample provided the 24 T cell receptor beta chains below, sequenced in a study of T cell clonality in common variable immunodeficiency. Clones were read by immunoSEQ multiplex PCR, and TCRdb kept only the in-frame ones, dropping some. This repertoire holds some 45,000 clones, and none appear only once. The specimen was peripheral blood mononuclear cells. Receptors originate from a person between 18 and 75 years old in good health.

This clone was seen many times. The read is 3 residues too short to cover the CDR3 end, so that end is filled in from the germline J gene. This sequence joins TRBV7-8 and TRBJ1-2; TRBD1 might be the D (5 bases). The V gene's germline CDR1 is SGHVS and CDR2 FQNEAQ. CDR3 length: 13 residues. V dropped 4 bases and J dropped 6 bases, with 12 bases sitting between them. The CDR3 reads CASSWGLWNGYTF. The CDR3 bases that were read are TGTGCCAGCAGCTGGGGACTTTGGAATGGC.

A note on this clone: Sequencing ends 3 residues short of the CDR3 end; the germline J gene provides the rest. The chain uses TRBV7-2 and TRBJ1-5, with D possibly being TRBD1 (6 bases). Between the trimmed V and J ends, which lost 5 bases and 0 bases, there was a span of 11 bases. This CDR3 is built from 15 residues. Germline assignment: CDR1 SGHTA and CDR2 FQGNSA. The CDR3 loop reads CASSRGFLSNQPQHF. The DNA read from the CDR3 is TGTGCCAGCAGCAGGGGGTTTCTTAGCAATCAGCCC. Variable domain in full (rest from reference TRBV7-2 and TRBJ1-5): GAGVSQSPSNKVTEKGKDVELRCDPISGHTALYWYRQSLGQGLEFLIYFQGNSAPDKSGLPSDRFSAERTGGSVSTLTIQRTQQEDSAVYLCASSRGFLSNQPQHFGDGTRLSIL.

There are many counts of this clone. Read coverage stops 3 residues before the CDR3 terminus; the germline J gene supplies the remainder. The V gene is TRBV5-1, the J gene TRBJ1-2, with D perhaps matching TRBD1 (6 bases). Deletions cut 5 bases from V and 3 bases from J, with 11 bases between. This CDR3 comprises 13 residues. Germline CDR1 reads SGHRS; CDR2 reads YFSETQ. CDR3 DNA (partial): TGCGCCAGCAGTGGGGGCGCATACTATGGC. Residues: CASSGGAYYG. The full CDR3 protein reads CASSGGAYYGYTF.

With respect to this clone: Read coverage stops 3 residues before the CDR3 terminus; the germline J gene supplies the remainder. J is TRBJ1-1 and V is TRBV18; D is undetermined. The length of the CDR3 is 13 residues. Germline V CDR1 and CDR2: KGHSH, LQKENI. V shed 0 bases and J shed 6 bases, with 8 bases lying between them. CDR3 bases read: TGTGCCAGCTCACCACCCGTTATATCTGAA. Its protein product is CASSPPVISE. The entire CDR3 sequence reads CASSPPVISEAFF.

This clone came up many times. Germline is not matched at one junction end, which may reflect a read error. The covered CDR3 bases are TGCGCCAGCAGCCAAGGAGGGGGAATGCAAGAGACC. Its translation: CASSQGGGMQET. The full CDR3 protein is CASSQGGGMQETQYF. J is TRBJ2-5 and V is TRBV4-2; possibly TRBD1 or TRBD2 for D (6 bases each). The observed sequence ends 3 residues before the CDR3 terminus, with the missing tail filled in from the germline J gene. This CDR3 is built from 15 residues. Per the germline V gene, CDR1 is LGHNA and CDR2 is YNFKEQ.

This clone was counted many times. The DNA ends 3 residues before the CDR3 does, and the rest of the CDR3 is filled in from the germline J gene. The J gene is TRBJ1-2, the V gene TRBV19; 7 bases match TRBD1. There are 15 residues in the CDR3. The junction had 6 bases not matched to a gene; V was cut back by 4 bases and J by 1 base. The germline gives CDR1 LNHDA, CDR2 SQIVND (reference sequence). CDR3 sequence: CASSTGQAINYGYTF. The sequenced CDR3 bases are TGTGCCAGTAGTACTGGACAGGCGATTAACTATGGC.

This clone appeared many times. The read halts 3 residues ahead of the CDR3 end, with the missing end drawn from the germline J gene. The chain couples TRBV5-1 to TRBJ2-5, with 13 bases aligning to TRBD2. J gave up 5 bases and V 4 bases, and 8 bases lay outside the gene matches. The germline V gene encodes CDR1 SGHRS and CDR2 YFSETQ. The CDR3 extends over 16 amino acids. The sequenced part of the CDR3 DNA is TGCGCCAGCAGCACCCGACTAGCGGGGGGTGTGGAGACC. Its translation: CASSTRLAGGVET. The whole CDR3 region reads CASSTRLAGGVETQYF.

The sample holds many counts of this clone. The read gets to within 3 residues of the CDR3 end, and the germline J gene fills in the rest. The chain uses TRBV6-1 and TRBJ2-3; possibly TRBD1 for D (6 bases). V lost 1 base and J 3 bases, leaving 11 bases between the germline ends. This CDR3 is built from 15 residues. Germline V gives CDR1 MNHNS, CDR2 SASEGT. The CDR3 region is CASSEGVGATDTQYF. CDR3 DNA, as far as it was read: TGTGCCAGCAGTGAAGGCGTGGGGGCTACAGATACG.

This clone was seen repeatedly, ten times or more. The read comes to an end 3 residues before the CDR3 does, leaving the germline J gene to fill in the end. The V and J genes are TRBV5-6 and TRBJ2-3; TRBD1 is a possible D gene (5 bases). Germline CDR1 and CDR2: SGHDT and YYEEEE. This CDR3 comprises 15 residues. The germline V and J ends were trimmed by 0 bases and 5 bases, with 13 bases remaining between them. The sequenced CDR3 bases are TGTGCCAGCAGCTTGGAAGGGGAACTTCGAGATACG. This sequence encodes CASSLEGELRDT. The CDR3, in full, reads CASSLEGELRDTQYF.

This clone was observed at least ten times. The CDR3 end is not reached by the read, which stops 3 residues before it; the germline J gene fills it in. This chain joins TRBV15 and TRBJ2-1; D not resolved. Germline V gene data show CDR1 as LNHNV and CDR2 as YYDKDF (reference sequence). Trimming took 0 bases from V and 4 from J, leaving 22 bases between them. CDR3 length: 19 amino acids. CDR3 DNA, as far as it was read: TGTGCCACCAGCAGAGATTGGGCAGCCCACCACTCCATTTACAATGAG. This translates into CATSRDWAAHHSIYNE. The whole CDR3 sequence is CATSRDWAAHHSIYNEQFF.

This clone was seen repeatedly, ten times or more. An end of the junction differs from the germline gene, which may be a read error. The read falls 3 residues short of the CDR3 end, and the missing part is taken from the germline J gene. The genes are TRBV4-2 and TRBJ1-3; possible D gene TRBD1, 6 bases. The germline V gene has CDR1 LGHNA and CDR2 YNFKEQ. This CDR3 contains 15 residues. CDR3 amino acids: CASSQEQGPGNTIYF. The part of the CDR3 DNA that was read is TGCGCCAGCAGCCAAGAGCAGGGGCCAGGAAACACC.

In this sample, this clone turned up many times. The CDR3 end falls 3 residues outside the read, so it is completed with the germline J gene. This rearrangement joins TRBV6-1 to TRBJ1-2, with D unresolved. Trimming pared 4 bases from V and 4 bases from J, leaving 13 bases between. CDR1 and CDR2 (germline): MNHNS, SASEGT. CDR3 length equals 14 residues. Partial CDR3 DNA: TGTGCCAGCAGTGTTGAGGGCGCGGGCTATGGC. Its translation is CASSVEGAGYG. The complete CDR3 sequence is CASSVEGAGYGYTF.

This clone was seen many times. The missing CDR3 end, 3 residues past where the read stops, is filled in from the germline J gene. V and J are TRBV7-9 and TRBJ1-1, with D uncertain. Germline CDR1 SEHNR, CDR2 FQNEAQ (reference sequence). The CDR3 spans 10 residues. This chain's CDR3 is CASSPLAAFF. The CDR3 bases that were read are TGTGCCAGCAGCCCGTTGGCA.

This clone was detected ten times or more. The DNA read from the CDR3 is TGCAGTGCTAGAGACTTCGGGACTAGCGGGGGGCCCACAGATACG. It encodes CSARDFGTSGGPTDT. The whole CDR3 is CSARDFGTSGGPTDTQYF. The rearrangement joins TRBV20-1 to TRBJ2-3; 15 bases match TRBD2. The read halts 3 residues ahead of the CDR3 end, with the missing end drawn from the germline J gene. Trimming took 0 bases from V and 2 from J; bases not matched to a gene: 6. The germline gives CDR1 DFQATT, CDR2 SNEGSKA (reference sequence). CDR3 length: 18 residues.

Ten or more counts support this clone. With the read ending 3 residues before the CDR3 end, the germline J gene is used to fill in that end. The rearrangement joins TRBV29-1 to TRBJ1-5, with D tentatively TRBD1 (6 bases). V was shortened by 7 bases and J by 0 bases, with 13 bases between the two germline ends. The CDR3 is made up of 14 amino acids. Germline V gene sequence: CDR1 SQVTM, CDR2 ANQGSEA. Incomplete CDR3 DNA: TGCAGCGCCAGAACAGGGAATAGCAATCAGCCC. Translated: CSARTGNSNQP. The CDR3 as a whole reads CSARTGNSNQPQHF.

In this sample, this clone turned up many times. The read finishes 3 residues shy of the CDR3 end, and the germline J gene is used to complete it. The chain has TRBV30 and TRBJ2-5, with D perhaps TRBD1 (6 bases). The length of the CDR3 is 13 residues. The germline gives CDR1 GTSNPN, CDR2 SVGIG (reference sequence). Trimming pared 5 bases from V and 3 bases from J, leaving 13 bases between. CDR3 sequence: CAWDLQGEETQYF. CDR3 bases read: TGTGCCTGGGACCTACAGGGTGAAGAGACC.

This clone was recorded many times. The read ends 3 residues before the CDR3 terminus; that terminus is restored from the germline J gene. The chain employs TRBV15 and TRBJ2-1, with D perhaps TRBD2 (6 bases). CDR1 is LNHNV, CDR2 YYDKDF, per germline (reference sequence). Trimming pared 3 bases from V and 0 bases from J, leaving 15 bases between. The CDR3 has 17 residues. The covered CDR3 bases are TGTGCCACCAGCAGGGGTATCGCGGGGAGCTCCTACAATGAG. Residues: CATSRGIAGSSYNE. The whole CDR3 protein reads CATSRGIAGSSYNEQFF. The whole variable domain, filled in from reference TRBV15 and TRBJ2-1, reads DAMVIQNPRYQVTQFGKPVTLSCSQTLNHNVMYWYQQKSSQAPKLLFHYYDKDFNNEADTPDNFQSRRPNTSFCFLDIRSPGLGDTAMYLCATSRGIAGSSYNEQFFGPGTRLTVL.

Details on this clone: The read ends 3 residues before the CDR3 terminus; that terminus is restored from the germline J gene. The V gene is TRBV25-1, the J gene TRBJ1-6; 7 bases line up with TRBD1. The V gene's germline CDR1 is MGHDK and CDR2 SYGVNS. With V trimmed by 8 bases and J by 0 bases, 4 bases remained unmatched. The CDR3 has 15 residues. The CDR3 DNA, read in part, is TGTGCCAGCCGTCAGGGGGTCTCCTATAATTCACCC. Encoded protein: CASRQGVSYNSP. The whole CDR3 region reads CASRQGVSYNSPLHF.

In its sample, this clone was seen many times. Read sequence stops 3 residues before the CDR3 end, and the germline J gene provides the missing end. The chain has TRBV6-1 and TRBJ2-2; 10 bases fit TRBD2. With V trimmed by 4 bases and J by 1 base, 0 bases remained unmatched. CDR3 size: 15 residues. The V gene's germline CDR1 is MNHNS and CDR2 SASEGT. The sequenced part of the CDR3 DNA is TGTGCCAGCAGTGTAGCGGGGGGGAACACCGGGGAG. Protein product: CASSVAGGNTGE. The whole CDR3 is CASSVAGGNTGELFF.

This clone was counted ten times or more. The CDR3 end lies 3 residues beyond the end of the read and is filled in from the germline J gene. V usage is TRBV11-2 and J usage is TRBJ2-1; 9 nucleotides align to TRBD1. The CDR3 length is 15 residues. Germline loops: CDR1 SGHAT, CDR2 FQNNGV. Trimming removed 1 base from V and 4 bases from J; junction bases left unmatched: 2. This CDR3 reads CASSLGQGVYNEQFF. CDR3 DNA, as far as it was read: TGTGCCAGCAGCTTAGGACAGGGGGTGTACAATGAG. Looking up the rest from reference TRBV11-2 and TRBJ2-1 gives the full variable domain: EAGVAQSPRYKIIEKRQSVAFWCNPISGHATLYWYQQILGQGPKLLIQFQNNGVVDDSQLPKDRFSAERLKGVDSTLKIQPAKLEDSAVYLCASSLGQGVYNEQFFGPGTRLTVL.

This clone came up a few times. Read coverage stops 3 residues before the CDR3 terminus; the germline J gene supplies the remainder. V usage is TRBV18 and J usage is TRBJ1-2; D unclear. CDR3 size: 16 residues. The germline V gene has CDR1 KGHSH and CDR2 LQKENI. The CDR3 spells CASSPSLAFSTDTYTF. The part of the CDR3 DNA that was read is TGTGCCAGCTCACCAAGCCTAGCGTTTAGCACAGATACC.

This clone was seen at least ten times. The CDR3 is cut off 3 residues early in the read; its end comes from the germline J gene. The chain is built from TRBV23-1 and TRBJ2-1, with 7 nucleotides matching TRBD1. TRBV23-1 is labeled an ORF, and its function is uncertain. V gave up 3 bases and J gave up 4 bases; unmatched junction bases: 9. CDR3 length: 16 amino acids. CDR3 DNA (partial): TGCGCCAGCAGTCACCGAGACAGGGCGAAGTACAATGAG. It yields the protein CASSHRDRAKYNE. In full, the CDR3 is CASSHRDRAKYNEQFF.

This clone was picked up many times. The missing CDR3 end, 3 residues past where the read stops, is filled in from the germline J gene. The genes are TRBV10-3 and TRBJ1-1; D is unresolved. The germline V gene encodes CDR1 ENHRY and CDR2 SYGVKD. The CDR3 totals 14 residues. The CDR3 protein is CAISELGYQETAFF. The CDR3 DNA, read in part, is TGTGCCATCAGTGAATTAGGGTACCAAGAGACA.

Ten or more counts support this clone. This CDR3 reads CASSLDLRGTGELFF. The CDR3 bases that were read are TGTGCCAGCAGCCTGGACCTTAGGGGCACCGGGGAG. The chain employs TRBV7-2 and TRBJ2-2; tentatively, D is TRBD1 (5 bases). The read ends 3 residues shy of where the CDR3 ends; the end is completed using the germline J gene. This CDR3 has 15 amino acids. Germline V gives CDR1 SGHTA, CDR2 FQGNSA. With 5 bases removed from V and 4 bases from J, the gap between germline ends came to 14 bases. Supplemented by reference TRBV7-2 and TRBJ2-2, the full variable domain reads GAGVSQSPSNKVTEKGKDVELRCDPISGHTALYWYRQSLGQGLEFLIYFQGNSAPDKSGLPSDRFSAERTGGSVSTLTIQRTQQEDSAVYLCASSLDLRGTGELFFGEGSRLTVL.